This T cell receptor beta chain appears in the sequencing data of a study of cytomegalovirus exposure and HLA in healthy donors. Study as a whole: A subsequent analysis stated that the roughly 120 validation repertoires were run on the same platform as the roughly 670 first-cohort repertoires.

Clones were read by immunoSEQ multiplex PCR, and TCRdb kept only the in-frame ones, dropping some. The sample yields about 330,000 clones, approximately 90% seen once. Regarding the study as a whole: According to a subsequent analysis, TCR clusters from the first cohort were inclined to appear together in the 110 or so validation repertoires. Many donors carried some public TCRs, although rarity characterized most TCR sequences.

From germline, CDR1 is MGHRA and CDR2 YSYEKL. V lost 0 bases to trimming and J lost 5 bases, with 10 bases between them. The CDR3 has 14 amino acids. The donors were in the approximately 120-subject validation cohort, distinct from the 666-subject first cohort. In regard to this clone: The antigen is undetermined.

The rearrangement links TRBV4-1 to TRBJ1-2; D remains unclear. This sequence was found in a woman in her 30s in good health and CMV-seropositive. Source material: PBMCs. CDR3 protein: CASSQDGDFYGYTF. Here the CDR3 DNA reads TGCGCCAGCAGCCAAGATGGAGACTTTTATGGCTACACCTTC.